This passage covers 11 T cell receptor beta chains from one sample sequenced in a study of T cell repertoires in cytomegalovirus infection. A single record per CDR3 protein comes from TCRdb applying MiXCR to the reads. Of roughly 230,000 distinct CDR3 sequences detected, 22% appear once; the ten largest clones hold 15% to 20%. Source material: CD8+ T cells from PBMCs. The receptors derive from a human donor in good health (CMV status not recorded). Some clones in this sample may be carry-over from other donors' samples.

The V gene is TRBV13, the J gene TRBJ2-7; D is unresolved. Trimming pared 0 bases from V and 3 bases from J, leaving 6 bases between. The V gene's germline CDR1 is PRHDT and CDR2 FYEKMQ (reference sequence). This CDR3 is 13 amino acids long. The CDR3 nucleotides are TGTGCCAGCAGCTTAGGCAGCTACTACGAGCAGTACTTC. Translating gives CASSLGSYYEQYF.

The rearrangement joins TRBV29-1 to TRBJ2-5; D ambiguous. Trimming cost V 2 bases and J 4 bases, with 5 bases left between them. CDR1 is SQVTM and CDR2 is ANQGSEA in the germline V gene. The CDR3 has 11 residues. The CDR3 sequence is CSVEWGETQYF. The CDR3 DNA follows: TGCAGCGTTGAATGGGGAGAGACCCAGTACTTC.

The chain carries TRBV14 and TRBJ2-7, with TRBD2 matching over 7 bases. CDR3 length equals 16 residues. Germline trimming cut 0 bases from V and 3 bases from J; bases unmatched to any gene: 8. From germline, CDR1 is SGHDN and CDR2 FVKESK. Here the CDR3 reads CASSQDPAGTRYEQYF. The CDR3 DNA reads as TGTGCCAGCAGCCAAGATCCAGCGGGAACCCGCTACGAGCAGTACTTC. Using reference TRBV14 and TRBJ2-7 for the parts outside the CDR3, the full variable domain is EAGVTQFPSHSVIEKGQTVTLRCDPISGHDNLYWYRRVMGKEIKFLLHFVKESKQDESGMPNNRFLAERTGGTYSTLKVQPAELEDSGVYFCASSQDPAGTRYEQYFGPGTRLTVT.

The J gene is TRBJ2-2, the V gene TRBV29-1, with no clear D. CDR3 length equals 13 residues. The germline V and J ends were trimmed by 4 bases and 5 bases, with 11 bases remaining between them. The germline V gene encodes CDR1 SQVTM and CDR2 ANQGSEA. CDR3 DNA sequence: TGCAGCGTTGTGGCAGAAAGTACCGGGGAGCTGTTTTTT. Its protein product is CSVVAESTGELFF.

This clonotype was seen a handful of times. The CDR3 DNA reads as TGCAGTGCTGGCACCCCGGGACAATACAATGAGCAGTTCTTC. It codes for CSAGTPGQYNEQFF. The rearrangement links TRBV20-1 to TRBJ2-1; a possible D gene is TRBD1 (6 bases). There are 14 residues in the CDR3. V was cut by 5 bases and J by 4 bases, with 15 bases left in between. Germline assignment: CDR1 DFQATT and CDR2 SNEGSKA (reference sequence).

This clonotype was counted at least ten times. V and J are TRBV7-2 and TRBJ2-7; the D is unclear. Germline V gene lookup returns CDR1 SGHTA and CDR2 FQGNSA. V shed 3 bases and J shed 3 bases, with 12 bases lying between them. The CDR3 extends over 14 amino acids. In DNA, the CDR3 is TGTGCCAGCAGCTTCTCAGCGCCAGGCTACGAGCAGTACTTC. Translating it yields CASSFSAPGYEQYF.

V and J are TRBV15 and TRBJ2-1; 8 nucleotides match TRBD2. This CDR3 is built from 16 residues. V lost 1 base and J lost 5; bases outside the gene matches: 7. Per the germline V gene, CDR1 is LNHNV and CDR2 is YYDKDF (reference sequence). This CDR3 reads CATSRASGGPHNEQFF. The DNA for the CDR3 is TGTGCCACCAGCAGAGCATCGGGGGGGCCCCACAATGAGCAGTTCTTC. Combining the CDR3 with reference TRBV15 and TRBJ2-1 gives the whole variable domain DAMVIQNPRYQVTQFGKPVTLSCSQTLNHNVMYWYQQKSSQAPKLLFHYYDKDFNNEADTPDNFQSRRPNTSFCFLDIRSPGLGDTAMYLCATSRASGGPHNEQFFGPGTRLTVL.

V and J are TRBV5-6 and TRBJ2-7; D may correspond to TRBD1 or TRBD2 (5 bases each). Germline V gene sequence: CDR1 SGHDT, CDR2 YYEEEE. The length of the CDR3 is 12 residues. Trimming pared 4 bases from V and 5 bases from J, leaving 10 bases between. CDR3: CASSRDPDEQYF. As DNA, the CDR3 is TGTGCCAGCAGCAGGGACCCGGACGAGCAGTACTTC. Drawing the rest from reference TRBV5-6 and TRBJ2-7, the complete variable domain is DAGVTQSPTHLIKTRGQQVTLRCSPKSGHDTVSWYQQALGQGPQFIFQYYEEEERQRGNFPDRFSGHQFPNYSSELNVNALLLGDSALYLCASSRDPDEQYFGPGTRLTVT.

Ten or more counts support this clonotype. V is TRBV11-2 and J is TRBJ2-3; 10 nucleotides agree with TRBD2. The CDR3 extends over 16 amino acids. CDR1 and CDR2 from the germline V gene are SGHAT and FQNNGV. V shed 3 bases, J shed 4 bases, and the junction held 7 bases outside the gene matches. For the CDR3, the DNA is TGTGCCAGCAGCTTGGGGCTAGCGGGGGAAGCAGATACGCAGTATTTT. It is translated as CASSLGLAGEADTQYF.

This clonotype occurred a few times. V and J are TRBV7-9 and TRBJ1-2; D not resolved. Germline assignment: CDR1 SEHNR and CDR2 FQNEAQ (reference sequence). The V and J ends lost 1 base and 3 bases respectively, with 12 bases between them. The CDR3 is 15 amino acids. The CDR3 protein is CASSLDSVLDYGYTF. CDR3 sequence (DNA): TGTGCCAGCAGCTTAGATTCGGTCCTTGACTATGGCTACACCTTC.

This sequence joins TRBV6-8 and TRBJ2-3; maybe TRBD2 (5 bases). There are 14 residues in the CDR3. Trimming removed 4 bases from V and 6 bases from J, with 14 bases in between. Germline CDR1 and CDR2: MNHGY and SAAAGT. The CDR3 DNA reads TGTGCCAGCAGTTCCTGGCCCGGGGAGGATACGCAGTATTTT. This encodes CASSSWPGEDTQYF.